A selection of T cell receptor beta chains follows, all from one sample in a study of cytomegalovirus exposure and HLA in healthy donors. The method was immunoSEQ multiplex PCR; TCRdb's version includes in-frame clones alone and lacks a portion of them. This table has about 200,000 clones, around 80% appearing once. The material sequenced was PBMCs. The receptors here all came from a woman aged 35 to 49 in good health and CMV-seronegative. Both conserved end residues are part of each CDR3. The D gene is left open where the match is weak. Some rows mark clone size as missing; the rest say once, few, many or name a class of expanded clone.

length: 15
J: TRBJ2-3
size: NA
V: TRBV11-3
D: TRBD2
DNA: TGTGCCAGCAGCCTTAGCGGGGTTAGCACAGATACGCAGTATTTT
CDR3: CASSLSGVSTDTQYF

length: 13
J: TRBJ2-5
size: few
V: TRBV7-2
D: TRBD1
DNA: TGTGCCAGCAGCTTAGCGGCCCAGGGGGCCCAGTACTTC
CDR3: CASSLAAQGAQYF

length: 15
J: TRBJ2-5
size: NA
V: TRBV11-2
D: TRBD2
DNA: TGTGCCAGCAGACCCGGAGACGGGAGGAAGGGGACCCAGTACTTC
CDR3: CASRPGDGRKGTQYF

length: 15
J: TRBJ1-6
size: NA
V: TRBV30
D: TRBD1
DNA: TGTGCCTGGAGTTCTCCGGGACAGTATAACTCACCCCTCCACTTT
CDR3: CAWSSPGQYNSPLHF

length: 14
J: TRBJ1-1
size: NA
V: TRBV7-2
D: NA
DNA: TGTGCCAGCACTGGCGGGGGCTGGGGCACTGAAGCTTTCTTT
CDR3: CASTGGGWGTEAFF

length: 15
J: TRBJ1-2
size: NA
V: TRBV5-1
D: NA
DNA: TGCGCCAGCAGCGGCCTATCGGGGGCTAACTATGGCTACACCTTC
CDR3: CASSGLSGANYGYTF

length: 14
J: TRBJ2-1
size: NA
V: TRBV27
D: NA
DNA: TGTGCCAGCAGTTTGGAGGGGCCCTACAATGAGCAGTTCTTC
CDR3: CASSLEGPYNEQFF

length: 14
J: TRBJ2-2
size: NA
V: TRBV30
D: NA
DNA: TGTGTCTGGAGTTGGGGGCCGAACACCGGGGAGCTGTTTTTT
CDR3: CVWSWGPNTGELFF

length: 15
J: TRBJ2-5
size: NA
V: TRBV15
D: NA
DNA: TGTGCCACCAGCAGAGATCCTAGCCAAGATGGGACCCAGTACTTC
CDR3: CATSRDPSQDGTQYF

length: 13
J: TRBJ2-7
size: NA
V: TRBV6-6
D: TRBD1
DNA: TGTGCCAGCAGCCCCTCTCCGGGACAGGGCTTCCGATTC
CDR3: CASSPSPGQGFRF

length: 15
J: TRBJ2-1
size: NA
V: TRBV5-1
D: NA
DNA: TGCGCCAGCAGCTTGCGGCCTGGGGCGGACAATGAGCAGTTCTTC
CDR3: CASSLRPGADNEQFF

length: 16
J: TRBJ2-1
size: NA
V: TRBV11-2
D: NA
DNA: TGTGCCAGCAGCTTCCGTACAGAGTACTCCTACAATGAGCAGTTCTTC
CDR3: CASSFRTEYSYNEQFF

length: 14
J: TRBJ2-5
size: NA
V: TRBV11-1
D: NA
DNA: TGTGCCAGCAACTCTATGGGGGGTCGAGAGACCCAGTACTTC
CDR3: CASNSMGGRETQYF

length: 15
J: TRBJ2-1
size: few
V: TRBV5-6
D: TRBD2
DNA: TGTGCCAGCAGCCGACTAGCGGGAGTTCTCCATGAGCAGTTCTTC
CDR3: CASSRLAGVLHEQFF

length: 16
J: TRBJ2-1
size: NA
V: TRBV7-3
D: TRBD2
DNA: TGTGCCAGCAGCTTAGGTCTAGCGGGAGGGCTGCATGAGCAGTTCTTC
CDR3: CASSLGLAGGLHEQFF

length: 12
J: TRBJ1-2
size: few
V: TRBV7-2
D: NA
DNA: TGTGCCAGCAGACGGGACACCTATGGCTACACCTTC
CDR3: CASRRDTYGYTF

length: 15
J: TRBJ2-3
size: NA
V: TRBV9
D: NA
DNA: TGTGCCAGCAGCGTCTCGGCGGGTATCACAGATACGCAGTATTTT
CDR3: CASSVSAGITDTQYF

length: 16
J: TRBJ1-1
size: once
V: TRBV2
D: NA
DNA: TGTGCCAGCAGTGCCGTATTACTGTATGCGAACACTGAAGCTTTCTTT
CDR3: CASSAVLLYANTEAFF

length: 13
J: TRBJ1-2
size: few
V: TRBV6-6
D: TRBD1
DNA: TGTGCCAGCAGCCACCAGGGGGACTATGGCTACACCTTC
CDR3: CASSHQGDYGYTF

length: 13
J: TRBJ2-1
size: NA
V: TRBV27
D: NA
DNA: TGTGCCAGCAGTTTCCCAGGGGTAGGTGAGCAGTTCTTC
CDR3: CASSFPGVGEQFF

length: 14
J: TRBJ2-1
size: NA
V: TRBV29-1
D: NA
DNA: TGCAGCGTTGGAGGCAGGGAATCCTACAATGAGCAGTTCTTC
CDR3: CSVGGRESYNEQFF

length: 15
J: TRBJ1-2
size: once
V: TRBV19
D: TRBD1
DNA: TGTGCCAGTAGTATACTACAGGGGATTACTGGGGGCTACACCTTC
CDR3: CASSILQGITGGYTF

length: 14
J: TRBJ1-4
size: NA
V: TRBV28
D: NA
DNA: TGTGCCAGCACCAACAGGGTAACTAATGAAAAACTGTTTTTT
CDR3: CASTNRVTNEKLFF

length: 15
J: TRBJ2-3
size: NA
V: TRBV11-3
D: TRBD2
DNA: TGTGCCAGCAGCTCATGGGGGGGAAACACAGATACGCAGTATTTT
CDR3: CASSSWGGNTDTQYF

length: 15
J: TRBJ2-1
size: NA
V: TRBV19
D: TRBD1
DNA: TGTGCCAGTACCCCCGGGGACAGCAGCTACAATGAGCAGTTCTTC
CDR3: CASTPGDSSYNEQFF

length: 15
J: TRBJ2-1
size: few
V: TRBV5-6
D: TRBD2
DNA: TGTGCCAGCAGCTCTAGCGGTAGCTCCTACAATGAGCAGTTCTTC
CDR3: CASSSSGSSYNEQFF

length: 14
J: TRBJ2-5
size: once
V: TRBV6-6
D: NA
DNA: TGTGCCAGCAGTTACTCCCAAACATTGGAGACCCAGTACTTC
CDR3: CASSYSQTLETQYF

length: 14
J: TRBJ2-6
size: NA
V: TRBV29-1
D: NA
DNA: TGCAGCGTAAAAAACAGGTCTGGGGCCAACGTCCTGACTTTC
CDR3: CSVKNRSGANVLTF

length: 16
J: TRBJ2-3
size: once
V: TRBV7-2
D: NA
DNA: TGTGCCAGCAGCTTAGCGGGGAGAACTAGCACAGATACGCAGTATTTT
CDR3: CASSLAGRTSTDTQYF

length: 14
J: TRBJ1-5
size: once
V: TRBV5-1
D: TRBD1
DNA: TGCGCCAGCAGCTTGGTCCAGGGGGCTCAGCCCCAGCATTTT
CDR3: CASSLVQGAQPQHF

length: 13
J: TRBJ2-7
size: few
V: TRBV5-4
D: NA
DNA: TGTGCCAGCAGCCAGAGCCGGAGCGACGAGCAGTACTTC
CDR3: CASSQSRSDEQYF

length: 14
J: TRBJ1-1
size: NA
V: TRBV25-1
D: NA
DNA: TGTGCCAGCAGCCTGGGCAGGCTGAACACTGAAGCTTTCTTT
CDR3: CASSLGRLNTEAFF

length: 16
J: TRBJ2-3
size: few
V: TRBV7-2
D: TRBD2
DNA: TGTGCCAGCAGCTTATCCCTAGCGGGAGGGCCGGATACGCAGTATTTT
CDR3: CASSLSLAGGPDTQYF